A selection of T cell receptor beta chains follows, all from one sample in a study of liver allograft versus peripheral blood T cells. One entry per CDR3 protein results from TCRdb running MiXCR on the reads. The profile shows some 10,000 distinct CDR3 sequences, under 20% of them singletons. The receptors shown here come from a human patient who had a liver transplant. The T cells may come from the graft donor. The conserved cysteine and the conserved F or W are not part of the CDR3 here.

V | CDR3
TRBV19 | ASRAQGVQPQH
TRBV6-2/TRBV6-3 | ASSYGGNTEAF
TRBV5-4 | ASSFPGEETQY
TRBV19 | ATLSPYTEAF
TRBV6-5 | AARDGWETIY
TRBV28 | ASSVVRVNGSPLH
TRBV20-1 | SASLNGQEMNTEAF
TRBV9 | ASSVDLGGGYT
TRBV5-4 | ASSYYGQGVGGYT
TRBV6-6 | ASSYPQGPEYGYT
TRBV7-2 | ASSYIPGGGQY
TRBV6-5 | ASSYNRANTGELF
TRBV7-9 | AGSLDAGNTIY
TRBV18 | ASSPPQGNRDQPQH